A single sample gave rise to the 22 T cell receptor beta chains below, sequenced in a study of T-cell memory formation after mild COVID-19. Via MiXCR, TCRdb re-called the 5' RACE reads, giving one row per CDR3 protein. The profile shows around 300,000 distinct CDR3 sequences, around 15% of them singletons. Sequenced material: PBMCs or a T cell subset sorted from them (not recorded which). The receptors originated from a man aged 18 to 29 who had mild COVID-19 (a few samples of this study predate the infection). Cell type and time point are not known.

The chain has TRBV10-3 and TRBJ1-1, with 9 bases matching TRBD1. The CDR3 is 15 residues long. Germline CDR1 reads ENHRY; CDR2 reads SYGVKD. After removal of 3 bases from V and 4 bases from J, the junction contained 6 bases not matched to a gene. The CDR3, as DNA: TGTGCCATCAGTGATTCCCGGACAGGGGTCACTGAAGCTTTCTTT. This codes for CAISDSRTGVTEAFF.

The sample holds a few counts of this clonotype. This sequence joins TRBV6-5 and TRBJ1-1, with TRBD1 matching over 10 bases. The length of the CDR3 is 16 residues. Trimming took 4 bases from V and 0 from J; bases not matched to a gene: 5. CDR1 and CDR2 (germline): MNHEY, SVGAGI. CDR3 amino acids: CASSLDRGSMNTEAFF. As DNA, the CDR3 is TGTGCCAGCAGTTTGGACAGGGGGTCGATGAACACTGAAGCTTTCTTT.

CDR3 residues: CASKAGEPDTQYF. CDR3 nucleotides: TGCGCCAGCAAAGCGGGGGAACCAGATACGCAGTATTTT. This sequence joins TRBV10-2 and TRBJ2-3, with TRBD2 matching 8 bases. The CDR3 has 13 residues. Losses at the gene ends were 7 bases for V and 4 bases for J; bases not matched to a gene: 4. Germline V gives CDR1 WSHSY, CDR2 SAAADI.

This clonotype occurred once. The chain joins TRBV6-1 to TRBJ2-1; 7 nucleotides align to TRBD2. The length of the CDR3 is 16 residues. With V trimmed by 2 bases and J by 7 bases, 11 bases remained unmatched. Per germline, CDR1 MNHNS and CDR2 SASEGT. The CDR3 loop is CASSESAGVMANEQFF. Here the CDR3 DNA reads TGTGCCAGCAGTGAAAGTGCGGGGGTAATGGCAAATGAGCAGTTCTTC.

This clonotype was seen a few times. The chain combines TRBV20-1 with TRBJ2-5; D is perhaps TRBD1 (5 bases). The CDR3 runs 13 residues. The V gene lost 5 bases and the J gene lost 2 bases, with 12 bases spanning the gap. The germline V gene encodes CDR1 DFQATT and CDR2 SNEGSKA (reference sequence). The CDR3 DNA sequence: TGCAGTGCTCACCCAAGGGGACAAGAGACCCAGTACTTC. This translates into CSAHPRGQETQYF.

The chain couples TRBV30 to TRBJ2-7, with D perhaps TRBD1 (6 bases). This CDR3 has 15 amino acids. Between the trimmed V and J ends, which lost 8 bases and 2 bases, there was a span of 22 bases. The germline V gene has CDR1 GTSNPN and CDR2 SVGIG (reference sequence). The CDR3 here is CAHSGDGQRTYEQYF. The DNA for the CDR3 is TGTGCCCACTCAGGGGATGGACAGCGAACCTACGAGCAGTACTTC.

This clonotype was detected a few times. The chain employs TRBV4-3 and TRBJ2-2, with D perhaps matching TRBD2 (7 bases). The V and J ends lost 4 bases and 7 bases respectively, with 22 bases between them. Per the germline V gene, CDR1 is LGHNA and CDR2 is YSLEER. The CDR3 runs 17 residues. CDR3 nucleotides: TGCGCCAGCAGCCTCCTAGTAGGCGGGGGCGAGGGCGGGGAGCTGTTTTTT. The encoded protein is CASSLLVGGGEGGELFF.

The chain uses TRBV7-3 and TRBJ2-1, with 10 positions matching TRBD2. CDR1 and CDR2 from the germline V gene are SGHTA and FQGTGA. Germline trimming cut 6 bases from V and 5 bases from J; bases unmatched to any gene: 4. The CDR3 covers 14 residues. The CDR3 protein is CASSLAGAHNEQFF. CDR3 DNA: TGTGCCAGCAGTCTAGCGGGGGCCCACAATGAGCAGTTCTTC.

This clonotype was counted at least ten times. V is TRBV12-3 or TRBV12-4 and J is TRBJ2-2; no clear D. V was pared by 6 bases and J by 0 bases, with 5 bases between. The CDR3 contains 13 residues. The CDR3 protein is CASRISNTGELFF. The CDR3 DNA is TGTGCCAGCAGGATCTCGAACACCGGGGAGCTGTTTTTT.

This chain uses TRBV20-1 with TRBJ2-7; D could derive from TRBD1 or TRBD2 (6 bases each). CDR3 size: 15 residues. Looked up from germline, CDR1 is DFQATT and CDR2 is SNEGSKA (reference sequence). V dropped 1 base and J dropped 3 bases, with 16 bases sitting between them. Here the CDR3 DNA reads TGCAGTGCTAGAGGGGAGGACAGCGTTTACTACGAGCAGTACTTC. It is translated as CSARGEDSVYYEQYF.

This clonotype has only a few counts. The V and J genes are TRBV7-9 and TRBJ2-1; 9 bases map to TRBD2. Trimming removed 4 bases from V and 8 bases from J; junction bases left unmatched: 6. Germline CDR1 SEHNR, CDR2 FQNEAQ (reference sequence). CDR3 length: 14 residues. CDR3 sequence (DNA): TGTGCCAGCAGCTACGGACTAGCGTTGGATGAGCAGTTCTTC. This codes for CASSYGLALDEQFF.

The V and J genes are TRBV7-3 and TRBJ2-1, with 9 nucleotides matching TRBD1. The V and J ends lost 1 base and 6 bases, in that order; junction bases with no gene match: 4. Germline V gene sequence: CDR1 SGHTA, CDR2 FQGTGA. The CDR3 is 15 amino acids. The CDR3 protein is CASSLMWGQGNEQFF. The CDR3 DNA follows: TGTGCCAGCAGCTTAATGTGGGGACAGGGCAATGAGCAGTTCTTC.

CDR3 loop: CASSQGQGWETEAFF. For the CDR3, the DNA is TGCGCCAGCAGCCAAGGGCAGGGCTGGGAGACTGAAGCTTTCTTT. The chain combines TRBV4-1 with TRBJ1-1; D may be TRBD1 (5 bases). The ends were cut back, 1 base at V and 5 bases at J, with 14 bases in the middle. The CDR3 totals 15 residues. Germline loops: CDR1 MGHRA, CDR2 YSYEKL.

This clonotype came up many times. The rearrangement links TRBV7-2 to TRBJ2-3; D ambiguous. The germline V gene has CDR1 SGHTA and CDR2 FQGNSA. This CDR3 region has 12 residues. The V gene lost 4 bases and the J gene lost 2 bases, with 4 bases spanning the gap. The CDR3 DNA is TGTGCCAGCAGCTCCTACACAGATACGCAGTATTTT. As protein: CASSSYTDTQYF.

This chain uses TRBV5-1 with TRBJ2-7, with 9 bases that match TRBD1. Germline CDR1 SGHRS, CDR2 YFSETQ. This CDR3 contains 13 residues. V lost 4 bases to trimming and J lost 6 bases; unmatched junction nucleotides: 5. The CDR3 DNA follows: TGCGCCAGCAGCCCCGGGACAGGGTCCGAGCAGTACGTC. The encoded protein is CASSPGTGSEQYV.

The rearrangement links TRBV4-1 to TRBJ2-7, with D possibly being TRBD2 (5 bases). V was trimmed by 1 base and J by 4 bases, leaving 11 bases between them. The CDR3 covers 14 residues. Germline lookup yields CDR1 MGHRA and CDR2 YSYEKL. In DNA form, the CDR3 reads TGCGCCAGCAGCCAAGGCTTTGCGGGTTACGAGCAGTACGTC. Translated: CASSQGFAGYEQYV.

This clonotype was seen more than once but under ten times. This chain links TRBV11-3 with TRBJ2-1; 14 nucleotides agree with TRBD2. The ends lost 4 bases at V and 10 bases at J; junction bases unmatched: 9. Per germline, CDR1 SGHNT and CDR2 YENEEA. The CDR3 length is 16 residues. CDR3 sequence: CASSSTTSGGAREQFF. In DNA form, the CDR3 reads TGTGCCAGCAGCTCCACGACTAGCGGGGGGGCTCGGGAGCAGTTCTTC. Drawing the rest from reference TRBV11-3 and TRBJ2-1, the complete variable domain is EAGVVQSPRYKIIEKKQPVAFWCNPISGHNTLYWYLQNLGQGPELLIRYENEEAVDDSQLPKDRFSAERLKGVDSTLKIQPAELGDSAVYLCASSSTTSGGAREQFFGPGTRLTVL.

This clonotype was detected a few times. The genes are TRBV10-3 and TRBJ1-5; D remains unclear. Trimming removed 2 bases from V and 1 base from J, with 6 bases in between. This CDR3 spans 14 amino acids. From germline, CDR1 is ENHRY and CDR2 SYGVKD. The CDR3 DNA sequence: TGTGCCATCAGTGAGGGCGGAAGCAATCAGCCCCAGCATTTT. Its translation: CAISEGGSNQPQHF.

This clonotype was recorded only once. The chain links TRBV7-6 to TRBJ1-1; tentative D call: TRBD1 (5 bases). The CDR3 totals 14 residues. Germline-derived CDR1 and CDR2 are SGHVS and FNYEAQ. V dropped 4 bases and J dropped 0 bases, with 9 bases sitting between them. CDR3 bases: TGTGCCAGCAGCTCCATCAGGGTGAACACTGAAGCTTTCTTT. This translates into CASSSIRVNTEAFF.

This clonotype was found a few times. The chain carries TRBV5-5 and TRBJ1-1, with a possible D match to TRBD1 (5 bases). V was trimmed by 0 bases and J by 5 bases, leaving 11 bases between them. CDR1 is SGHKS, CDR2 YYEKEE, per germline (reference sequence). The length of the CDR3 is 14 residues. As DNA, the CDR3 is TGTGCCAGCAGCTTGGTCGATGGGGCAACTGAAGCTTTCTTT. It codes for CASSLVDGATEAFF.

This clonotype was picked up a small number of times. The genes are TRBV27 and TRBJ2-3, with 12 bases identical to TRBD2. The CDR3 has 16 amino acids. After removal of 5 bases from V and 5 bases from J, the junction contained 8 bases not matched to a gene. Germline loops: CDR1 MNHEY, CDR2 SMNVEV (reference sequence). CDR3 coding DNA: TGTGCCAGCAGTGCCTCGACTAGCGGGGGCTTAGATACGCAGTATTTT. It specifies CASSASTSGGLDTQYF.

This clonotype has just a few counts. The V gene is TRBV27, the J gene TRBJ1-1, with D possibly TRBD1 on 6 matching bases. The length of the CDR3 is 14 residues. Trimming removed 7 bases from V and 5 bases from J, with 17 bases in between. Germline-derived CDR1 and CDR2 are MNHEY and SMNVEV (reference sequence). The CDR3 loop reads CASKNRGGWTEAFF. The CDR3 region has the DNA TGTGCCAGCAAGAATCGGGGGGGCTGGACTGAAGCTTTCTTT.